A selection of T cell receptor beta chains follows, all from one sample in a study of shared clonotypes between healthy human individuals. Measured with immunoSEQ multiplex PCR; TCRdb has only the in-frame clones, and not every one. The data contain some 2.1 million clones, 85% to 95% of them seen just once; the ten biggest clones take up about 1.1%. The specimen sequenced was naive CD8+ T cells sorted from blood. Every receptor here comes from a man aged 18 to 35 in good health. CDR3s include the opening cysteine and the closing phenylalanine or tryptophan. Fields, in order: D gene, V gene, CDR3 protein. D genes are given only for firm matches.

TRBD2 TRBV28 CASSLLLAGAETYEQYF
TRBD1 TRBV6-6 CASSWTGGMDTQYF
TRBD2 TRBV13 CASSLGGLSAGELFF
- TRBV2 CASRDSKNIQYF
- TRBV7-9 CASSLVFSPSGKPGELFF
TRBD1 TRBV27 CASSTTGGRETQYF
- TRBV10-3 CAISARGLSPGNEQFF
TRBD2 TRBV4-2 CASSQEEAGARYEQYF
- TRBV9 CASSGPSTYEQYF
- TRBV30 CAWSQENSNQPQHF
TRBD2 TRBV7-6 CASSRLADDTDTQYF
- TRBV5-1 CASSLGGGLTEAFF
- TRBV27 CASSLHGGPGYEQYF
- TRBV5-1 CASSPDDSASYEQYF
- TRBV13 CASVGGNTEAFF
- TRBV29-1 CSVETLNTEAFF
TRBD1 TRBV5-6 CASSSGTGSYEQYF
- TRBV6-5 CASSSHAVDRNTEAFF